What follows is one T cell receptor (beta chain) and its context. The entry originates in a study of blood T cell repertoires in COVID-19. Generated by immunoSEQ multiplex PCR, the TCRdb table keeps only in-frame clones and is missing some. Altogether 410,000 or so clones are present, about nine tenths being singletons, with the ten largest covering 1.5% to 1.7%. Sequenced input: peripheral blood. This receptor was taken from a woman aged 40-49 years with COVID-19, enrolled during active disease.

DNA of the CDR3: TGTGCCAGCAGTACAAACCGACAGGGACGGTATGAGTACTTC. Amino acids: CASSTNRQGRYEYF. The chain couples TRBV28 to TRBJ2-7, with 7 bases lining up with TRBD1. Germline lookup yields CDR1 MDHEN and CDR2 SYDVKM. This CDR3 is built from 14 residues. The V and J ends lost 5 bases and 11 bases, in that order; junction bases with no gene match: 15.